The sequence of this T cell receptor beta chain was determined in a study of blood T cells in healthy people across ages. The authors ran a second PCR of 7 to 11 cycles using a sample-barcoded 5' primer and a J-beta primer mix. TCRdb processed the 5' RACE reads anew with MiXCR; each CDR3 protein has one entry. This sample yields 1.5 million to 2 million distinct CDR3 sequences, of which around half are seen a single time; roughly 2% belongs to the top ten. This clonotype has only a few counts. This TCR was sampled from a woman aged 40 to 50 in good health. The sample was blood.

CDR3 residues: CSAVGASGGFPSTDTQYF. The CDR3 DNA reads TGCAGTGCTGTGGGAGCGAGCGGGGGCTTCCCTAGCACAGATACGCAGTATTTT. V gene TRBV20-1 combines with J gene TRBJ2-3; 8 positions agree with TRBD2. J lost 0 bases, V lost 5 bases, and 16 bases had no gene match. The CDR3 is 18 residues long. In germline, CDR1 is DFQATT, CDR2 SNEGSKA (reference sequence).